The 27 T cell receptor beta chains reported below all come from one sample, sequenced in a study of PD-1 blockade in classical Hodgkin lymphoma. Some clones are missing from TCRdb's copy, which holds only in-frame ones; the method was immunoSEQ multiplex PCR. This table holds about 41,000 clones, 76% found once. All the patients suffered relapse after autologous stem cell transplantation, and brentuximab vedotin exposure differed. The sequenced sample was peripheral blood mononuclear cells (PBMCs), obtained at baseline. The receptors originated from a human donor with classical Hodgkin lymphoma.

The J gene is TRBJ2-1, the V gene TRBV7-3, with TRBD2 matching 8 bases. V dropped 5 bases and J dropped 8; count of bases not matched to a gene: 11. This CDR3 has 15 residues. Germline V lookup: CDR1 SGHTA, CDR2 FQGTGA. For the CDR3, the DNA is TGTGCCAGCAGCGCCAGCAGCGGGAGAGGCCATGAGCAGTTCTTC. Encoded protein: CASSASSGRGHEQFF.

The rearrangement uses TRBV6-5 and TRBJ2-5; perhaps TRBD2 as D (6 bases). The V end was cut by 2 bases, the J end by 3 bases, with 13 bases between. This CDR3 contains 15 residues. The germline V gene encodes CDR1 MNHEY and CDR2 SVGAGI. DNA of the CDR3: TGTGCCAGCAGTTACGGGGCAGGAGGGGAAGAGACCCAGTACTTC. Translation gives CASSYGAGGEETQYF.

The J gene is TRBJ1-5, the V gene TRBV27, with a tentative D call TRBD1 (5 bases). The CDR3 loop spans 17 amino acids. V lost 6 bases, J lost 3 bases, and 21 bases lay in between. CDR1 MNHEY and CDR2 SMNVEV come from the germline V gene (reference sequence). The CDR3 region has the DNA TGTGCCAGCAGCTTAAGGCCCCAGACAGAGGCCAATCAGCCCCAGCATTTT. Its translation: CASSLRPQTEANQPQHF.

The rearrangement joins TRBV7-3 to TRBJ2-1, with D possibly called TRBD1 or TRBD2 (5 bases each). The V gene lost 5 bases and the J gene lost 10 bases, with 15 bases spanning the gap. This CDR3 region has 13 residues. CDR1 and CDR2 from the germline V gene are SGHTA and FQGTGA. The DNA of the CDR3 is TGTGCCAGCAGCGACGCCAGCAGGGACGAGCAGTTCTTC. The encoded protein is CASSDASRDEQFF.

V gene TRBV6-5 combines with J gene TRBJ2-3; D may be TRBD1 or TRBD2 (5 bases each). Trimming removed 3 bases at V and 1 base at J, with 8 bases between. The length of the CDR3 is 14 residues. Germline V gene data show CDR1 as MNHEY and CDR2 as SVGAGI. CDR3 amino acids: CASSYEGRTDTQYF. The CDR3 DNA reads as TGTGCCAGCAGTTATGAGGGACGCACAGATACGCAGTATTTT.

The CDR3 DNA reads TGTGCCAGCAGCTTAGCCGAGTTTCCGTACTTC. Amino acids: CASSLAEFPYF. The genes are TRBV7-8 and TRBJ2-7; D unclear. V lost 0 bases and J lost 12, with 9 bases in between. In germline, CDR1 is SGHVS, CDR2 FQNEAQ. The CDR3 spans 11 residues.

This chain connects TRBV29-1 to TRBJ2-3, with D perhaps matching TRBD1 (5 bases). This CDR3 comprises 13 residues. CDR1 is SQVTM and CDR2 is ANQGSEA in the germline V gene. V was pared by 6 bases and J by 0 bases, with 10 bases between. CDR3 region: CSVPGSSTDTQYF. CDR3 nucleotides: TGCAGCGTCCCAGGGTCTAGCACAGATACGCAGTATTTT.

This sequence joins TRBV27 and TRBJ2-5, with unresolved D. Germline V lookup: CDR1 MNHEY, CDR2 SMNVEV (reference sequence). CDR3 length: 14 amino acids. The V gene lost 0 bases and the J gene lost 0 bases, with 5 bases spanning the gap. The chain's CDR3 is CASSLSGNQETQYF. DNA for the CDR3: TGTGCCAGCAGTTTATCCGGAAACCAAGAGACCCAGTACTTC.

This clone was recorded only once. The chain has TRBV6-6 and TRBJ1-1, with TRBD1 as a possible D gene (6 bases). This CDR3 contains 13 residues. In germline, CDR1 is MNHNY, CDR2 SVGAGI (reference sequence). Trimming took 8 bases from V and 0 from J, leaving 10 bases between them. CDR3 loop: CASGDMMNTEAFF. For the CDR3, the DNA is TGTGCCAGCGGGGACATGATGAACACTGAAGCTTTCTTT.

The chain carries TRBV19 and TRBJ1-1; no clear D. CDR3 length equals 14 residues. The germline CDR1 and CDR2 sequences are LNHDA and SQIVND (reference sequence). With 3 bases removed from V and 0 bases from J, the gap between germline ends came to 8 bases. The CDR3 DNA is TGTGCCAGTAGTATGAACACCCTGAACACTGAAGCTTTCTTT. It translates to CASSMNTLNTEAFF. Based on the CDR3 plus reference TRBV19 and TRBJ1-1, the full variable domain is DGGITQSPKYLFRKEGQNVTLSCEQNLNHDAMYWYRQDPGQGLRLIYYSQIVNDFQKGDIAEGYSVSREKKESFPLTVTSAQKNPTAFYLCASSMNTLNTEAFFGQGTRLTVV.

V gene TRBV4-2 combines with J gene TRBJ1-5, with a possible D match to TRBD1 (6 bases). Between the trimmed V and J ends, which lost 3 bases and 3 bases, there was a span of 21 bases. There are 18 residues in the CDR3. Looked up from germline, CDR1 is LGHNA and CDR2 is YNFKEQ. The CDR3 coding sequence is TGTGCCAGCAGCCAGGCCGCCCTCACGGGACAACTCAATCAGCCCCAGCATTTT. As protein: CASSQAALTGQLNQPQHF.

The chain is built from TRBV27 and TRBJ2-1; D not certain. V was shortened by 3 bases and J by 4 bases, with 4 bases between the two germline ends. The CDR3 totals 12 residues. Germline assignment: CDR1 MNHEY and CDR2 SMNVEV (reference sequence). DNA for the CDR3: TGTGCCAGCAGTTTCCTGTACAATGAGCAGTTCTTC. This translates into CASSFLYNEQFF.

The genes are TRBV7-7 and TRBJ2-2, with D perhaps TRBD1 (5 bases). The ends were cut back, 7 bases at V and 4 bases at J, with 16 bases in the middle. The CDR3 is made up of 15 amino acids. Germline values: CDR1 SSHAT, CDR2 FNYEAQ (reference sequence). CDR3 protein: CASTPGQGSTGELFF. The DNA for the CDR3 is TGTGCCAGCACCCCGGGCCAGGGTAGCACCGGGGAGCTGTTTTTT.

The rearrangement uses TRBV5-1 and TRBJ1-1; TRBD1 might be the D (6 bases). V lost 4 bases, J lost 4 bases, and 23 bases lay in between. This CDR3 is built from 17 residues. Germline V gene lookup returns CDR1 SGHRS and CDR2 YFSETQ. The CDR3, as DNA: TGCGCCAGCAGCCACCGGGTTAACAGGGTTCGGGGCACTGAAGCTTTCTTT. It yields the protein CASSHRVNRVRGTEAFF. The variable domain in full, with the rest retrieved from reference TRBV5-1 and TRBJ1-1, is KAGVTQTPRYLIKTRGQQVTLSCSPISGHRSVSWYQQTPGQGLQFLFEYFSETQRNKGNFPGRFSGRQFSNSRSEMNVSTLELGDSALYLCASSHRVNRVRGTEAFFGQGTRLTVV.

The J gene is TRBJ1-4, the V gene TRBV15, with 8 positions matching TRBD1. The germline V gene has CDR1 LNHNV and CDR2 YYDKDF (reference sequence). J was trimmed by 4 bases and V by 6 bases; bases with no gene match: 4. CDR3 length: 14 amino acids. The CDR3 region is CATRRTGLNEKLFF. As DNA, the CDR3 is TGTGCCACCAGGAGGACAGGGCTTAATGAAAAACTGTTTTTT.

This clone appeared a single time. The chain combines TRBV14 with TRBJ2-7; 9 bases match TRBD2. The CDR3 is 14 residues long. The V segment lost 3 bases and the J segment 5 bases; nucleotides outside the gene matches: 5. The V gene's germline CDR1 is SGHDN and CDR2 FVKESK. Here the CDR3 DNA reads TGTGCCAGCAGCCATAGCGGGAGTCCCAACGAGCAGTACTTC. Residues: CASSHSGSPNEQYF.

The chain uses TRBV6-5 and TRBJ1-1; D uncertain. With 8 bases removed from V and 1 base from J, the gap between germline ends came to 8 bases. Germline V gene data show CDR1 as MNHEY and CDR2 as SVGAGI. The CDR3 extends over 12 amino acids. The CDR3 nucleotides read TGTGCCAGCCACGGGAAGAACACTGAAGCTTTCTTT. Protein sequence: CASHGKNTEAFF.

The chain links TRBV27 to TRBJ2-7, with 8 positions matching TRBD2. The CDR3 consists of 15 residues. Germline-derived CDR1 and CDR2 are MNHEY and SMNVEV (reference sequence). V gave up 6 bases and J gave up 7 bases; unmatched junction bases: 14. The CDR3 loop reads CASSPKGTRGREQYF. DNA for the CDR3: TGTGCCAGCAGCCCGAAAGGGACTAGAGGACGAGAGCAGTACTTC.

The chain has TRBV7-2 and TRBJ1-1; 7 nucleotides agree with TRBD1. This CDR3 spans 15 amino acids. Germline CDR1 and CDR2: SGHTA and FQGNSA. V lost 4 bases, J lost 1 base, and 6 bases stayed unmatched. The CDR3 nucleotides are TGTGCCAGCAGCTCACAAGGGGGCGCGAACACTGAAGCTTTCTTT. This encodes CASSSQGGANTEAFF.

The V call is TRBV2, the J call TRBJ2-7; 13 bases fit TRBD2. The germline CDR1 and CDR2 sequences are SNHLY and FYNNEI. The CDR3 sequence is 15 residues long. Germline trimming cut 6 bases from V and 2 bases from J; bases unmatched to any gene: 4. CDR3 protein: CASRVGTSGTYEQYF. The CDR3 DNA reads as TGTGCCAGCAGGGTCGGGACTAGCGGGACCTACGAGCAGTACTTC.

Note on this clone: At the DNA level, this CDR3 is encoded by other sequences in the same sample as well. The V call is TRBV11-2, the J call TRBJ2-7; unclear D gene. The CDR3 extends over 13 amino acids. Trimming took 2 bases from V and 1 from J, leaving 6 bases between them. CDR1 SGHAT and CDR2 FQNNGV come from the germline V gene. In DNA form, the CDR3 reads TGTGCCAGCAGCTTACGGAGATCCTACGAGCAGTACTTC. Its translation is CASSLRRSYEQYF.

In its sample, this clone was seen a few times. The rearrangement uses TRBV27 and TRBJ1-4; D uncertain. Per germline, CDR1 MNHEY and CDR2 SMNVEV (reference sequence). Trimming took 5 bases from V and 8 from J, leaving 15 bases between them. The CDR3 is 14 amino acids. The CDR3: CASSPRPPWEKLFF. The CDR3 DNA sequence: TGTGCCAGCAGTCCCCGACCCCCGTGGGAAAAACTGTTTTTT.

This chain links TRBV4-3 with TRBJ2-5; maybe TRBD2 (5 bases). The CDR3 is 15 residues long. V was cut by 0 bases and J by 3 bases, with 11 bases left in between. Germline lookup yields CDR1 LGHNA and CDR2 YSLEER. The CDR3 nucleotides read TGCGCCAGCAGCCAAGAAACGGCAGCGGAAGAGACCCAGTACTTC. Its translation is CASSQETAAEETQYF.

V gene TRBV30 combines with J gene TRBJ2-3, with D uncertain. V was cut by 5 bases and J by 2 bases, with 8 bases left in between. Germline lookup yields CDR1 GTSNPN and CDR2 SVGIG (reference sequence). This CDR3 region has 12 residues. The CDR3 is CAWGQNTDTQYF. In nucleotides, the CDR3 is TGTGCCTGGGGGCAAAACACAGATACGCAGTATTTT.

The chain employs TRBV28 and TRBJ1-1; a possible D gene is TRBD1 (5 bases). The CDR3 loop spans 14 amino acids. Germline V gene data show CDR1 as MDHEN and CDR2 as SYDVKM. V lost 1 base to trimming and J lost 4 bases, with 10 bases between them. The CDR3 sequence: CASSLSPGGTEAFF. DNA for the CDR3: TGTGCCAGCAGTTTATCCCCCGGGGGCACTGAAGCTTTCTTT.

The chain is built from TRBV7-9 and TRBJ1-2; 7 nucleotides agree with TRBD1. The CDR3 is 16 residues long. V lost 3 bases and J lost 6; bases outside the gene matches: 13. From germline, CDR1 is SEHNR and CDR2 FQNEAQ (reference sequence). The CDR3 sequence is CASSFLRQGDGDGYTF. The CDR3 DNA sequence: TGTGCCAGCAGCTTTTTACGACAGGGAGATGGTGATGGCTACACCTTC.

The chain combines TRBV19 with TRBJ2-6; TRBD1 agrees at 10 bases. The CDR3 extends over 18 amino acids. V gave up 7 bases and J gave up 2 bases; unmatched junction bases: 11. CDR1 and CDR2 from the germline V gene are LNHDA and SQIVND (reference sequence). As DNA, the CDR3 is TGTGCCAGTACCATTCAGCCCGGGACAGGGGCTGGGGCCAACGTCCTGACTTTC. It specifies CASTIQPGTGAGANVLTF. The whole variable domain, remainder taken from reference TRBV19 and TRBJ2-6, is DGGITQSPKYLFRKEGQNVTLSCEQNLNHDAMYWYRQDPGQGLRLIYYSQIVNDFQKGDIAEGYSVSREKKESFPLTVTSAQKNPTAFYLCASTIQPGTGAGANVLTFGAGSRLTVL.